Each of the 14 T cell receptor beta chains below was sequenced from the same sample in a study of PD-1 blockade in classical Hodgkin lymphoma. Time point meaning: cycle 4 day 1 (C4D1), after less than 7 weeks of nivolumab. Every patient had relapsed following autologous stem cell transplantation, and cohorts differed in brentuximab vedotin exposure. Method: immunoSEQ multiplex PCR; TCRdb's copy keeps in-frame clones and lacks some. This sample yields roughly 64,000 clones, of which roughly nine tenths are seen a single time; over 9% belongs to the top ten. Sequencing used peripheral blood mononuclear cells (PBMCs), obtained before the fourth cycle of nivolumab. The receptors come from a human donor with classical Hodgkin lymphoma.

This chain connects TRBV5-1 to TRBJ1-2; 9 bases fit TRBD1. CDR3 length: 14 amino acids. The V gene end was trimmed by 4 bases and the J gene end by 7 bases; junction bases not matched to a gene: 8. Per the germline V gene, CDR1 is SGHRS and CDR2 is YFSETQ. The CDR3 DNA follows: TGCGCCAGCAGCCCTAGACAGGGGGAAAGTGGCTACACCTTC. This translates into CASSPRQGESGYTF.

J is TRBJ1-1 and V is TRBV28; D is perhaps TRBD1 (6 bases). The CDR3 is 12 amino acids. The V end was cut by 6 bases, the J end by 11 bases, with 16 bases between. CDR1 is MDHEN and CDR2 is SYDVKM in the germline V gene. In DNA form, the CDR3 reads TGTGCCAGCAGCCCAGGGGTGGCTGCTGCTTTCTTT. Its translation: CASSPGVAAAFF.

The chain links TRBV9 to TRBJ1-2; D is possibly TRBD1 (6 bases). CDR1 and CDR2 (germline): SGDLS, YYNGEE. The ends were cut back, 1 base at V and 0 bases at J, with 16 bases in the middle. This CDR3 has 17 amino acids. The CDR3 DNA reads TGTGCCAGCAGCGTAAGGTCTAAACAGGGAGCTAACTATGGCTACACCTTC. As protein: CASSVRSKQGANYGYTF.

Regarding this clone: One end of the junction varies from germline; a read error may be responsible. V is TRBV7-7 and J is TRBJ2-5; no clear D gene. This CDR3 contains 16 residues. Germline-derived CDR1 and CDR2 are SSHAT and FNYEAQ (reference sequence). As DNA, the CDR3 is TGTGCTAGCAGCTTGGCGCAGACAAGCCCAAAGGGTACCCAGTACTTC. This encodes CASSLAQTSPKGTQYF.

J is TRBJ2-5 and V is TRBV5-1; perhaps TRBD1 as D (6 bases). In germline, CDR1 is SGHRS, CDR2 YFSETQ. Trimming pared 4 bases from V and 4 bases from J, leaving 8 bases between. The CDR3 contains 12 residues. DNA for the CDR3: TGCGCCAGCAGCAAGGACAGAGAGACCCAGTACTTC. Its translation: CASSKDRETQYF.

The V call is TRBV6-1, the J call TRBJ2-3; D not resolved. Germline-derived CDR1 and CDR2 are MNHNS and SASEGT. V was shortened by 6 bases and J by 0 bases, with 10 bases between the two germline ends. This CDR3 region has 14 residues. CDR3 DNA sequence: TGTGCCAGCAGAGACCCGACTAGCACAGATACGCAGTATTTT. Its protein product is CASRDPTSTDTQYF.

About this clone: This sample includes further DNA sequences coding for the same CDR3. The V and J genes are TRBV5-6 and TRBJ1-2; possibly TRBD1 for D (5 bases). CDR3 size: 14 residues. Germline V gives CDR1 SGHDT, CDR2 YYEEEE. The V gene lost 3 bases and the J gene lost 5 bases, with 14 bases spanning the gap. The CDR3 DNA reads as TGTGCCAGCAGCTGGGCCAGGGTCACATATGGCTACACCTTC. Translating gives CASSWARVTYGYTF.

The chain employs TRBV2 and TRBJ2-5, with D possibly matching TRBD2 (5 bases). Germline V gene lookup returns CDR1 SNHLY and CDR2 FYNNEI. Trimming stripped 5 bases from V and 2 bases from J, with 9 bases between. The CDR3 has 13 amino acids. The CDR3 DNA reads TGTGCCAGCAGTTCTCGGACTCAAGAGACCCAGTACTTC. Translation: CASSSRTQETQYF.

The chain carries TRBV13 and TRBJ2-3, with unresolved D. With 2 bases removed from V and 8 bases from J, the gap between germline ends came to 14 bases. The CDR3 has 14 residues. Germline values: CDR1 PRHDT, CDR2 FYEKMQ (reference sequence). The CDR3 DNA sequence: TGTGCCAGCAGCTTACAAACTACCTCCAGTACGCAGTATTTT. Its translation: CASSLQTTSSTQYF.

The chain combines TRBV10-1 with TRBJ1-2, with D unresolved. The V gene lost 6 bases and the J gene lost 6 bases, with 14 bases spanning the gap. Germline CDR1 and CDR2: WNHNN and SYGVQD (reference sequence). CDR3 length: 13 amino acids. The CDR3 nucleotides read TGCGCCAGCAGCGCGTCCCGCGGGAATGGCTACACCTTC. This sequence encodes CASSASRGNGYTF.

The chain is built from TRBV5-4 and TRBJ1-3; D perhaps matches TRBD1 (5 bases). Trimming stripped 4 bases from V and 1 base from J, with 24 bases between. The CDR3 covers 19 residues. CDR1 SGHNT and CDR2 YYREEE come from the germline V gene (reference sequence). CDR3 residues: CASSQNVGTATISGNTIYF. The CDR3 bases are TGTGCCAGCAGCCAGAACGTGGGGACCGCGACAATATCTGGAAACACCATATATTTT.

This sequence joins TRBV9 and TRBJ2-7, with D maybe TRBD2 (6 bases). The germline CDR1 and CDR2 sequences are SGDLS and YYNGEE. There are 14 residues in the CDR3. V was pared by 4 bases and J by 2 bases, with 13 bases between. CDR3 sequence: CASSSRGTPYEQYF. CDR3 nucleotides: TGTGCCAGCAGCTCCCGAGGGACTCCCTACGAGCAGTACTTC.

This chain uses TRBV28 with TRBJ2-7, with D maybe TRBD1 (7 bases). Germline CDR1 reads MDHEN; CDR2 reads SYDVKM. V lost 4 bases, J lost 2 bases, and 15 bases lay in between. The CDR3 has 15 residues. CDR3 loop: CASSSAGQFPYEQYF. The CDR3 coding sequence is TGTGCCAGCAGTTCCGCGGGACAGTTCCCCTACGAGCAGTACTTC.

The CDR3 region is CASSIALLNNYGYTF. The CDR3 region has the DNA TGTGCCAGTAGTATCGCTCTCCTGAATAACTATGGCTACACCTTC. The chain joins TRBV19 to TRBJ1-2; D is uncertain. There are 15 residues in the CDR3. The V end was cut by 3 bases, the J end by 1 base, with 12 bases between. The germline gives CDR1 LNHDA, CDR2 SQIVND (reference sequence).